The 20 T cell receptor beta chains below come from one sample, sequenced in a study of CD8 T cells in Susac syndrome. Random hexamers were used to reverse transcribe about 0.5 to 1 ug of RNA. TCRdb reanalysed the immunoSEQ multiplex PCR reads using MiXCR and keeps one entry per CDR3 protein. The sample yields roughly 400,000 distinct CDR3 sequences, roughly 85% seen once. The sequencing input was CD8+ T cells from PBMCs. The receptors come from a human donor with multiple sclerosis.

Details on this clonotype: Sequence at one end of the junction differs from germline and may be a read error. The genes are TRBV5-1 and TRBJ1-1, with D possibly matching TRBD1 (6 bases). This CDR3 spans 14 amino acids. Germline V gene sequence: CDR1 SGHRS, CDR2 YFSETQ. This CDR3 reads CASSLLGGDTEASF. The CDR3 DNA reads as TGCGCCAGCAGCTTGTTGGGCGGGGACACTGAAGCTTCCTTT.

CDR3 sequence: CASSQVFFRYSNQPQHF. The CDR3 DNA is TGCGCCAGCAGCCAAGTATTCTTCAGGTATAGCAATCAGCCCCAGCATTTT. The chain links TRBV4-1 to TRBJ1-5; D is unclear. CDR1 is MGHRA, CDR2 YSYEKL, per germline. Trimming cost V 1 base and J 0 bases, with 13 bases left between them. The length of the CDR3 is 17 residues.

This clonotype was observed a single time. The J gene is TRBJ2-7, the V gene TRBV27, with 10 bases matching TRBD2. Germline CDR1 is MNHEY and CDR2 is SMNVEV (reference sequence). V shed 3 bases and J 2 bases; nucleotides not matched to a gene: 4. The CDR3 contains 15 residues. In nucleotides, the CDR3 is TGTGCCAGCAGTTTGTGGACTAGCGGTCCCTACGAGCAGTACTTC. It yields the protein CASSLWTSGPYEQYF.

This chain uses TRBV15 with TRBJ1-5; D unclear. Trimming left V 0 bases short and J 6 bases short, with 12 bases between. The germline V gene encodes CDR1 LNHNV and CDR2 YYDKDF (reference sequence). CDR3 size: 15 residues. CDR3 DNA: TGTGCCACCAGCAGAGATAAGGGAGGGAGTCAGCCCCAGCATTTT. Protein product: CATSRDKGGSQPQHF.

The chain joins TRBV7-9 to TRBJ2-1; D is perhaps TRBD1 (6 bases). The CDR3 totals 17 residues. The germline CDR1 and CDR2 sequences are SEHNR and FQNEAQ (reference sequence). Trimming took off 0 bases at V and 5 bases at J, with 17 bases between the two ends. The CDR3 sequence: CASSLAGRGIQDNEQFF. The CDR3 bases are TGTGCCAGCAGCTTAGCAGGAAGGGGGATTCAAGACAATGAGCAGTTCTTC.

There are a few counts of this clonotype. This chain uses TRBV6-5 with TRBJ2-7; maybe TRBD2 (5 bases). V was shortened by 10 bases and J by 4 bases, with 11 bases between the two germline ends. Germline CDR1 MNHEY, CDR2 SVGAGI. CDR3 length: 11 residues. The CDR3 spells CATLSGYEQYF. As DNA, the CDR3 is TGTGCCACGCTTTCGGGGTACGAGCAGTACTTC.

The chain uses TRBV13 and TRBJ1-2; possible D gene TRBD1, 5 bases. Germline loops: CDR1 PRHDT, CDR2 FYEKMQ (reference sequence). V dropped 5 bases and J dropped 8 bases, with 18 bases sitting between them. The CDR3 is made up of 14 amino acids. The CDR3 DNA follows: TGTGCCAGCAGCGTAGAGGGGTCGAGCTACGGCTACACCTTC. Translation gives CASSVEGSSYGYTF.

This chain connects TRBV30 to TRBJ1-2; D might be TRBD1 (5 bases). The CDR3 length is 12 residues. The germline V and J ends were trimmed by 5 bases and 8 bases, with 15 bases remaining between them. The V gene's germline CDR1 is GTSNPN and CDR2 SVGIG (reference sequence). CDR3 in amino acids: CAWFPPGRGYTF. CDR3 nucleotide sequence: TGTGCCTGGTTCCCTCCAGGGAGAGGCTACACCTTC. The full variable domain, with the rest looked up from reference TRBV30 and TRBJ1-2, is SQTIHQWPATLVQPVGSPLSLECTVEGTSNPNLYWYRQAAGRGLQLLFYSVGIGQISSEVPQNLSASRPQDRQFILSSKKLLLSDSGFYLCAWFPPGRGYTFGSGTRLTVV.

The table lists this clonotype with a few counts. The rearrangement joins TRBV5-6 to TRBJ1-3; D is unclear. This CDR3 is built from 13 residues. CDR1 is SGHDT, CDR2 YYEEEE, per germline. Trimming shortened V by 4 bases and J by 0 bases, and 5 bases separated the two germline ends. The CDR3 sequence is CASSPPSGNTIYF. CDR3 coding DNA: TGTGCCAGCAGCCCCCCCTCTGGAAACACCATATATTTT.

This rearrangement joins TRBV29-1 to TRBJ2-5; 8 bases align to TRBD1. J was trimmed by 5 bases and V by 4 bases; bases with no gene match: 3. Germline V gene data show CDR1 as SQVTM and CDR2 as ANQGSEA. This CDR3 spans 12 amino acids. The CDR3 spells CSVGTGHETQYF. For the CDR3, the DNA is TGCAGCGTTGGGACAGGGCACGAGACCCAGTACTTC.

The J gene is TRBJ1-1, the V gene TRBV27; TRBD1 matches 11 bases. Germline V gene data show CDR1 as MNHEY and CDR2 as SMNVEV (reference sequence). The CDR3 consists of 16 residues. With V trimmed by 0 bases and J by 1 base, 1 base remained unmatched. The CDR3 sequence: CASSLSGQGANTEAFF. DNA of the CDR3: TGTGCCAGCAGTTTATCCGGACAGGGGGCGAACACTGAAGCTTTCTTT.

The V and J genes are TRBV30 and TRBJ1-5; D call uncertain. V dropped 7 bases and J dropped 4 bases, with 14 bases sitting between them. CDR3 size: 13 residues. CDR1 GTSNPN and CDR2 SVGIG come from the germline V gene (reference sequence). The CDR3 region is CAFEDPWNQPQHF. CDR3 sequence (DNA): TGTGCCTTCGAGGACCCCTGGAATCAGCCCCAGCATTTT. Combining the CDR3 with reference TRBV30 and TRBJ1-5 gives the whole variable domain SQTIHQWPATLVQPVGSPLSLECTVEGTSNPNLYWYRQAAGRGLQLLFYSVGIGQISSEVPQNLSASRPQDRQFILSSKKLLLSDSGFYLCAFEDPWNQPQHFGDGTRLSIL.

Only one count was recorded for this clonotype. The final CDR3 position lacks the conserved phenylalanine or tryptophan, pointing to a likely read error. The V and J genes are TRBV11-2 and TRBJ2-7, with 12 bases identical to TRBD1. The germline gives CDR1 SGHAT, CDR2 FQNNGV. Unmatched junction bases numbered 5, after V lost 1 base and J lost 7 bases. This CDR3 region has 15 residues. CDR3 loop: CASSLAGTGGEEQYS. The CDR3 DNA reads TGTGCCAGCAGCTTAGCCGGGACAGGGGGCGAGGAGCAGTACTCC.

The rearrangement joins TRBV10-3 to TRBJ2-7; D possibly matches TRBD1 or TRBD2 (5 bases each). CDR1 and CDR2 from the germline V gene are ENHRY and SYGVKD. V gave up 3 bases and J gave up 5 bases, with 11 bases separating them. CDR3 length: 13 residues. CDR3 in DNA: TGTGCCATCAGTGAAGGGACGGGCGACGAGCAGTACTTC. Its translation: CAISEGTGDEQYF.

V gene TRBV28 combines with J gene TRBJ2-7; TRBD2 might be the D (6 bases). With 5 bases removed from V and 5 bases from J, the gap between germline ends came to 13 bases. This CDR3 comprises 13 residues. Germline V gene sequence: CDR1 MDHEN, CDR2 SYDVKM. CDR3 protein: CASSPPERDEQYF. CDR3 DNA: TGTGCCAGCAGTCCTCCGGAGCGGGACGAGCAGTACTTC. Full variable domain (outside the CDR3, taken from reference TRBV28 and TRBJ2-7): DVKVTQSSRYLVKRTGEKVFLECVQDMDHENMFWYRQDPGLGLRLIYFSYDVKMKEKGDIPEGYSVSREKKERFSLILESASTNQTSMYLCASSPPERDEQYFGPGTRLTVT.

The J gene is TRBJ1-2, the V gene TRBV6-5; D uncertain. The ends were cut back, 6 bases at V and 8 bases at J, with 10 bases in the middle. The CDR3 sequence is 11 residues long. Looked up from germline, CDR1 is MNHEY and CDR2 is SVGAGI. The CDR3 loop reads CASRGSGGYTF. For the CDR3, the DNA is TGTGCCAGCAGGGGATCGGGGGGCTACACCTTC.

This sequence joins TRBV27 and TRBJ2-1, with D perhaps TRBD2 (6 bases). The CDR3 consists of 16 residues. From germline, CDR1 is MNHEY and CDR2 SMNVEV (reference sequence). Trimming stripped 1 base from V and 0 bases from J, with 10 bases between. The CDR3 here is CASSLLAVASYNEQFF. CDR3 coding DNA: TGTGCCAGCAGTTTATTAGCGGTCGCCTCCTACAATGAGCAGTTCTTC.

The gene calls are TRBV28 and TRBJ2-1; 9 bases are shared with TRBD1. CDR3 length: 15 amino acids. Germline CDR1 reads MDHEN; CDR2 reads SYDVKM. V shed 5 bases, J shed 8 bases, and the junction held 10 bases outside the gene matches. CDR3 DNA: TGTGCCAGCAGTCAGGACAGGGGAATCGGCGATGAGCAGTTCTTC. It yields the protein CASSQDRGIGDEQFF. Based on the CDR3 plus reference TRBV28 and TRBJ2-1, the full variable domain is DVKVTQSSRYLVKRTGEKVFLECVQDMDHENMFWYRQDPGLGLRLIYFSYDVKMKEKGDIPEGYSVSREKKERFSLILESASTNQTSMYLCASSQDRGIGDEQFFGPGTRLTVL.

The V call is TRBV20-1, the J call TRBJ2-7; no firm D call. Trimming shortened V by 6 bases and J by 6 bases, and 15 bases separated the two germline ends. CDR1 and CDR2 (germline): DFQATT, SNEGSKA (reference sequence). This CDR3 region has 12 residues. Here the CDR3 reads CSARHGFGEQYF. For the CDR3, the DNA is TGCAGTGCAAGGCACGGGTTCGGCGAGCAGTACTTC.

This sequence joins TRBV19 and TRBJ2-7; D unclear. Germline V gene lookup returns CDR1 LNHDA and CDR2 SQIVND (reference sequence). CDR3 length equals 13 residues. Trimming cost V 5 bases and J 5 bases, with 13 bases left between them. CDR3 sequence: CASSRDRVHEQYF. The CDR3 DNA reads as TGTGCCAGTAGTCGCGACCGGGTCCACGAGCAGTACTTC.